This T cell receptor (beta chain) originates from a study of regulatory dendritic cells for organ transplantation. Germline loops: CDR1 MNHEY, CDR2 SVGAGI. Trimming took off 5 bases at V and 3 bases at J, with 17 bases between the two ends. CDR3 length: 15 amino acids. Some clones are missing from TCRdb's copy, which holds only in-frame ones; the method was immunoSEQ multiplex PCR. The data contain some 40,000 clones, about 90% of them singletons. This clone was picked up one time. This chain links TRBV6-5 with TRBJ2-7; D perhaps matches TRBD1 (5 bases). The sequencing input was naive CD8+ T cells from blood. Described subset: CD45RA+ naive T cells. The sequence was collected from a human donor in good health. CDR3 sequence: CASSQKTVRVYEQYF. DNA for the CDR3: TGTGCCAGCAGTCAAAAGACAGTCAGGGTCTACGAGCAGTACTTC.